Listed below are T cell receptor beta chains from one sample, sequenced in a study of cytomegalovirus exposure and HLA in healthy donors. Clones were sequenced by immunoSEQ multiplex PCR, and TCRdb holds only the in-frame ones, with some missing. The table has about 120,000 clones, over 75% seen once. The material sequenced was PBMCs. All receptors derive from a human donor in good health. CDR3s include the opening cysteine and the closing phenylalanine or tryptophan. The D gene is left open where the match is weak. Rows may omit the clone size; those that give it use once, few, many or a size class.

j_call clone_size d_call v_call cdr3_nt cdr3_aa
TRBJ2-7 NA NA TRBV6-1 TGTGCCAGCAGTGAAAGCCCTGGTTCCCTCTACGAGCAGTACTTC CASSESPGSLYEQYF
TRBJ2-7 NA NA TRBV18 TGTGCCAGCTCACCGGGACTCTTCGGGTCCGAGCAGTACTTC CASSPGLFGSEQYF
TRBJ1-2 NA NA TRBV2 TGTGCCAGCAGTGAAGTGGAATCGGGGGGCTACACCTTC CASSEVESGGYTF
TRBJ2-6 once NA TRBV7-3 TGTGCCAGCAGCTTATGGGCAATCTCTGGGGCCAACGTCCTGACTTTC CASSLWAISGANVLTF
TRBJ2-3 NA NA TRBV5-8 TGTGCCAGCAGGTACGGGGGTAGCACAGATACGCAGTATTTT CASRYGGSTDTQYF
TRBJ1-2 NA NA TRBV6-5 TGTGCCAGCAGTGAAGCGGGGGGTTATGGCTACACCTTC CASSEAGGYGYTF
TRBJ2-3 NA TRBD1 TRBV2 TGTGCCAGCCGGGACAGGGGACCAGATACGCAGTATTTT CASRDRGPDTQYF
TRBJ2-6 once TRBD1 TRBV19 TGTGCCAGTAGTCCCGGACAGGGTACGGGCCGTCGCAACGTCCTGACTTTC CASSPGQGTGRRNVLTF
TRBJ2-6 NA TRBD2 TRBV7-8 TGTGCCAGCAGCTTCCGGGGGGGGACTGGGGCCAACGTCCTGACTTTC CASSFRGGTGANVLTF
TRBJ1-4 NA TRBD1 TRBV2 TGTGCCAGCAGTGACCCCCAGGGGGCAGCAACTAATGAAAAACTGTTTTTT CASSDPQGAATNEKLFF
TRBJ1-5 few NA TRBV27 TGTGCCAGCAGTTTATGGGGGGGGGATAGACTGAGGAATCAGCCCCAGCATTTT CASSLWGGDRLRNQPQHF
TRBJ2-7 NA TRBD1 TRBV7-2 TGTGCCAGCAGCTTCCGTACGAGAGGACAGGGAGTCCCCTACGAGCAGTACTTC CASSFRTRGQGVPYEQYF
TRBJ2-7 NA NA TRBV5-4 TGTGCCAGCAGCTTGGGCCCCGTAGCGCACCTCTCGGGCTACGAGCAGTACTTC CASSLGPVAHLSGYEQYF
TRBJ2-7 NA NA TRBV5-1 TGCGCCAGCAGCTCGGACGTCCGGGGGAGAGAGCAGTACTTC CASSSDVRGREQYF
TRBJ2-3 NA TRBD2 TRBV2 TGTGCCAGCAGGAGCCTAGCGGGAGGGCCGGGCACAGATACGCAGTATTTT CASRSLAGGPGTDTQYF
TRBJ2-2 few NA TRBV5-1 TGCGCCAGCAGCTTGGGAGTTAGCGGACCCACCGGGGAGCTGTTTTTT CASSLGVSGPTGELFF
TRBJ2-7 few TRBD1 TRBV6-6 TGTGCCAGCAGTTACCTGGGACAGGGCTACGAGCAGTACTTC CASSYLGQGYEQYF
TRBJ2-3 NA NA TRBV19 TGTGCCAGTAGTATCGGCAAGGGGTCAGATACGCAGTATTTT CASSIGKGSDTQYF
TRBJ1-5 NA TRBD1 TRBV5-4 TGTGCCAGCAGCTGGGACAGAAATCAGCCCCAGCATTTT CASSWDRNQPQHF
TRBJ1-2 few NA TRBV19 TGTGCCAGTACCCCGAGGCCGGTGGACTATGGCTACACCTTC CASTPRPVDYGYTF
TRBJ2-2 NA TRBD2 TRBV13 TGTGCCAGCAGCTTAGGGACTAGCTATTCCGGGGAGCTGTTTTTT CASSLGTSYSGELFF
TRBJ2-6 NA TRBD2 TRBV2 TGTGCCAGCAGCATAATAGCGGGAGGATCCTCTGGGGCCAACGTCCTGACTTTC CASSIIAGGSSGANVLTF
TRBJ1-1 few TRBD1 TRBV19 TGTGCCAGTAGTCCGGGACAGGCCGCCTATGAAGCTTTCTTT CASSPGQAAYEAFF
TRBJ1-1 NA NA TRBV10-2 TGCGCCAGCAGGTCCTGGGGGGGGCGCCAAGGGAACACTGAAGCTTTCTTT CASRSWGGRQGNTEAFF
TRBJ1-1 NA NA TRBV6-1 TGTGCCAGCAGTAAAAGACAGTTGAACACTGAAGCTTTCTTT CASSKRQLNTEAFF
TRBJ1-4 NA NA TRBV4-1 TGCGCCAGCAGCCAAGAAGGGGAAGGGTTAAATGAAAAACTGTTTTTT CASSQEGEGLNEKLFF
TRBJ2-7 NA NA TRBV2 TGTGCCAGCAGTCAGGGGTTCTCCTACGAGCAGTACTTC CASSQGFSYEQYF
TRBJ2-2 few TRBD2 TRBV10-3 TGTGCCATCAGTGGACTAGCGGGGCCCGCCGGGGAGCTGTTTTTT CAISGLAGPAGELFF
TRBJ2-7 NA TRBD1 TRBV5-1 TGCGCCAGCAGCTTGGCCGGACAGGGGGTCTCCTACGAGCAGTACTTC CASSLAGQGVSYEQYF
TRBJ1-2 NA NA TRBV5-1 TGCGCCAGCAGCCTGGAGGGACAAATTAACTATGGCTACACCTTC CASSLEGQINYGYTF
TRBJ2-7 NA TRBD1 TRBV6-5 TGTGCCAGCAGTGTCGGGACAGGGCGGGAGCAGTACTTC CASSVGTGREQYF
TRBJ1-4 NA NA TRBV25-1 TGTGCCAGCAGTGTGGCCAGAGAAAAACTGTTTTTT CASSVAREKLFF
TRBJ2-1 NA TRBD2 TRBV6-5 TGTGCCAGCGCGGTCAGCGGGAGTAAGCATGAGCAGTTCTTC CASAVSGSKHEQFF
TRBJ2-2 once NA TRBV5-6 TGTGCCAGCAGCTTGTTGGGACTTGGGCTTACCGGGGAGCTGTTTTTT CASSLLGLGLTGELFF